Shown below are 32 T cell receptor beta chains from a single sample sequenced in a study of cytomegalovirus exposure and HLA in healthy donors. The PCR contained 60 Vbeta and 13 Jbeta primers. The assay was immunoSEQ multiplex PCR, and TCRdb's table has in-frame clones only and misses some. The table lists roughly 140,000 clones, over 75% of them singletons. The specimen sequenced was PBMCs. The receptors shown here come from a woman in her twenties or thirties in good health and CMV-seronegative.

The chain combines TRBV15 with TRBJ1-5; D might be TRBD1 (5 bases). The CDR3 is 14 residues long. Germline-derived CDR1 and CDR2 are LNHNV and YYDKDF (reference sequence). Between the trimmed V and J ends, which lost 4 bases and 4 bases, there was a span of 11 bases. The CDR3 DNA reads TGTGCCACCAGCACGAGACGGGGGAATCAGCCCCAGCATTTT. Protein product: CATSTRRGNQPQHF.

The V and J genes are TRBV6-1 and TRBJ1-3; D gene uncertain. Germline CDR1 MNHNS, CDR2 SASEGT. The CDR3 loop spans 14 amino acids. Trimming stripped 7 bases from V and 8 bases from J, with 18 bases between. DNA for the CDR3: TGTGCCAGCACCCCCCTCGAAGCTAGACACACCATATATTTT. Translation gives CASTPLEARHTIYF.

The chain is built from TRBV5-1 and TRBJ1-2; D is ambiguous. Between the trimmed V and J ends, which lost 4 bases and 4 bases, there was a span of 17 bases. Germline assignment: CDR1 SGHRS and CDR2 YFSETQ. The CDR3 loop spans 15 amino acids. CDR3 region: CASSPTGPRSYGYTF. CDR3 sequence (DNA): TGCGCCAGCAGCCCCACGGGTCCCCGAAGCTATGGCTACACCTTC.

This sequence joins TRBV27 and TRBJ1-1; D possibly corresponds to TRBD1 (6 bases). Germline V gene sequence: CDR1 MNHEY, CDR2 SMNVEV (reference sequence). The CDR3 totals 14 residues. V shed 5 bases and J shed 1 base, with 11 bases lying between them. Here the CDR3 reads CASSRGQPNTEAFF. CDR3 sequence (DNA): TGTGCCAGCAGTCGCGGACAGCCGAACACTGAAGCTTTCTTT.

The chain recombines TRBV7-2 with TRBJ2-2, with TRBD2 identical over 7 bases. CDR1 SGHTA and CDR2 FQGNSA come from the germline V gene. The CDR3 covers 17 residues. The ends lost 3 bases at V and 7 bases at J; junction bases unmatched: 14. The CDR3 here is CASSFGGPGRNGGELFF. CDR3 nucleotide sequence: TGTGCCAGCAGCTTCGGCGGCCCCGGGAGGAATGGCGGGGAGCTGTTTTTT.

The chain is built from TRBV27 and TRBJ1-3, with D hard to call. Between the trimmed V and J ends, which lost 6 bases and 1 base, there was a span of 16 bases. This CDR3 has 16 residues. Germline V gene sequence: CDR1 MNHEY, CDR2 SMNVEV (reference sequence). CDR3 residues: CASSQNPGMSGNTIYF. The CDR3, as DNA: TGTGCCAGCAGCCAAAATCCCGGGATGTCTGGAAACACCATATATTTT.

This clone was seen a few times. Additional DNA sequences in this sample encode the identical CDR3. The V gene is TRBV7-2, the J gene TRBJ2-5; 8 bases are a match to TRBD2. There are 13 residues in the CDR3. Trimming cost V 3 bases and J 5 bases; bases outside gene matches: 2. Germline CDR1 is SGHTA and CDR2 is FQGNSA. The CDR3 sequence is CASSLAGGETQYF. CDR3 DNA: TGTGCCAGCAGCTTGGCGGGGGGCGAGACCCAGTACTTC. The full variable domain, with the rest looked up from reference TRBV7-2 and TRBJ2-5, is GAGVSQSPSNKVTEKGKDVELRCDPISGHTALYWYRQSLGQGLEFLIYFQGNSAPDKSGLPSDRFSAERTGGSVSTLTIQRTQQEDSAVYLCASSLAGGETQYFGPGTRLLVL.

This chain links TRBV4-1 with TRBJ2-2; D not certain. V was shortened by 1 base and J by 5 bases, with 14 bases between the two germline ends. This CDR3 has 16 residues. In germline, CDR1 is MGHRA, CDR2 YSYEKL. The chain's CDR3 is CASSQVQAPVTGELFF. The CDR3 nucleotides read TGCGCCAGCAGCCAAGTCCAGGCGCCTGTAACCGGGGAGCTGTTTTTT.

This clone appeared a single time. This chain links TRBV11-2 with TRBJ1-1; no clear D gene. Germline assignment: CDR1 SGHAT and CDR2 FQNNGV. V was cut by 2 bases and J by 1 base, with 5 bases left in between. The CDR3 runs to 13 residues. The CDR3 nucleotides are TGTGCCAGCAGCTTAAAAGCGAACACTGAAGCTTTCTTT. Translating it yields CASSLKANTEAFF.

This chain uses TRBV4-1 with TRBJ1-6; possibly TRBD1 for D (6 bases). V shed 4 bases and J shed 5 bases, with 21 bases lying between them. In germline, CDR1 is MGHRA, CDR2 YSYEKL. The CDR3 extends over 18 amino acids. CDR3 protein: CASSLRINRDNNNSPLHF. The CDR3 coding sequence is TGCGCCAGCAGCCTGAGGATTAACAGGGACAACAATAATTCACCCCTCCACTTT.

The V gene is TRBV2, the J gene TRBJ1-3, with D unresolved. The V end was cut by 5 bases, the J end by 0 bases, with 8 bases between. Germline CDR1 SNHLY, CDR2 FYNNEI. The CDR3 is 14 residues long. The CDR3 protein is CASSTHSSGNTIYF. The CDR3 region has the DNA TGTGCCAGCAGTACCCACAGCTCTGGAAACACCATATATTTT.

V is TRBV27 and J is TRBJ2-7, with 10 bases lining up with TRBD2. Germline trimming cut 6 bases from V and 2 bases from J; bases unmatched to any gene: 10. The CDR3 length is 16 residues. Germline lookup yields CDR1 MNHEY and CDR2 SMNVEV (reference sequence). The CDR3 DNA follows: TGTGCCAGCAGACGACCTAGCGGGGGTAAGACCTACGAGCAGTACTTC. This encodes CASRRPSGGKTYEQYF.

V gene TRBV14 combines with J gene TRBJ2-1; 8 bases map to TRBD2. V lost 2 bases and J lost 4; bases outside the gene matches: 4. The CDR3 consists of 15 residues. The germline gives CDR1 SGHDN, CDR2 FVKESK. The DNA for the CDR3 is TGTGCCAGCAGCCAAAGCGGGGGCAGGTACAATGAGCAGTTCTTC. Its protein product is CASSQSGGRYNEQFF. The complete variable domain, with remaining parts taken from reference TRBV14 and TRBJ2-1, reads EAGVTQFPSHSVIEKGQTVTLRCDPISGHDNLYWYRRVMGKEIKFLLHFVKESKQDESGMPNNRFLAERTGGTYSTLKVQPAELEDSGVYFCASSQSGGRYNEQFFGPGTRLTVL.

This chain connects TRBV5-5 to TRBJ2-5, with D possibly being TRBD2 (7 bases). V was pared by 2 bases and J by 3 bases, with 14 bases between. The CDR3 loop spans 15 amino acids. Germline V gene data show CDR1 as SGHKS and CDR2 as YYEKEE (reference sequence). CDR3 residues: CASSFLGGREETQYF. For the CDR3, the DNA is TGTGCCAGCAGCTTCCTCGGGGGGCGAGAAGAGACCCAGTACTTC.

The chain links TRBV4-1 to TRBJ1-6, with 10 bases matching TRBD1. Germline V CDR1 and CDR2: MGHRA, YSYEKL. V shed 3 bases, J shed 7 bases, and the junction held 0 bases outside the gene matches. There are 14 residues in the CDR3. For the CDR3, the DNA is TGCGCCAGCAGCCAGGACAGGGGGAATTCACCCCTCCACTTT. It is translated as CASSQDRGNSPLHF.

This clone was detected only a few times. The CDR3 is CASSSPGQGPPLHF. In DNA form, the CDR3 reads TGTGCCAGCAGCTCCCCGGGACAGGGGCCACCCCTCCACTTT. The chain joins TRBV5-4 to TRBJ1-6; 10 nucleotides agree with TRBD1. V dropped 3 bases and J dropped 11; count of bases not matched to a gene: 5. Germline V lookup: CDR1 SGHNT, CDR2 YYREEE (reference sequence). The CDR3 spans 14 residues. Filled out from reference TRBV5-4 and TRBJ1-6, the complete variable domain reads ETGVTQSPTHLIKTRGQQVTLRCSSQSGHNTVSWYQQALGQGPQFIFQYYREEENGRGNFPPRFSGLQFPNYSSELNVNALELDDSALYLCASSSPGQGPPLHFGNGTRLTVT.

The rearrangement links TRBV7-8 to TRBJ1-2; D is unresolved. Per germline, CDR1 SGHVS and CDR2 FQNEAQ. The ends were cut back, 6 bases at V and 4 bases at J, with 15 bases in the middle. CDR3 length: 14 amino acids. CDR3: CASSSPRFLYGYTF. CDR3 nucleotides: TGTGCCAGCAGTTCGCCCAGGTTTCTCTATGGCTACACCTTC.

This clone was counted once. The chain combines TRBV27 with TRBJ2-2; no firm D call. The V gene's germline CDR1 is MNHEY and CDR2 SMNVEV (reference sequence). Trimming took 3 bases from V and 0 from J, leaving 14 bases between them. The CDR3 totals 17 residues. The CDR3 sequence is CASSFRLQTPNTGELFF. CDR3 bases: TGTGCCAGCAGTTTTCGGTTACAGACGCCGAACACCGGGGAGCTGTTTTTT.

The V and J genes are TRBV27 and TRBJ1-2; D gene ambiguous. Trimming cost V 0 bases and J 9 bases, with 8 bases left between them. The CDR3 contains 12 residues. CDR1 MNHEY and CDR2 SMNVEV come from the germline V gene (reference sequence). The CDR3 here is CASSLSGRRYTF. CDR3 nucleotides: TGTGCCAGCAGTTTATCAGGGAGGCGCTACACCTTC.

V usage is TRBV6-5 and J usage is TRBJ1-4; D is possibly TRBD1 (5 bases). There are 13 residues in the CDR3. V was trimmed by 6 bases and J by 11 bases, leaving 16 bases between them. From germline, CDR1 is MNHEY and CDR2 SVGAGI. CDR3 loop: CASRRGAEGKLFF. CDR3 nucleotide sequence: TGTGCCAGCAGGCGCGGGGCGGAAGGGAAACTGTTTTTT.

This chain joins TRBV9 and TRBJ1-5; 8 bases are a match to TRBD1. Per germline, CDR1 SGDLS and CDR2 YYNGEE. The CDR3 totals 15 residues. The trim removed 4 bases at V and 5 bases at J, leaving 8 bases unmatched. The CDR3 sequence: CASSPGQGNYQPQHF. CDR3 nucleotide sequence: TGTGCCAGCAGCCCCGGACAGGGTAATTATCAGCCCCAGCATTTT.

The J gene is TRBJ2-7, the V gene TRBV9, with D unresolved. The CDR3 runs 14 residues. CDR1 is SGDLS, CDR2 YYNGEE, per germline. The germline V and J ends were trimmed by 1 base and 2 bases, with 10 bases remaining between them. The CDR3 sequence: CASSVTDLAYEQYF. The CDR3 DNA follows: TGTGCCAGCAGCGTAACAGATTTAGCCTACGAGCAGTACTTC.

The chain links TRBV4-3 to TRBJ2-5; 8 nucleotides match TRBD2. The CDR3 length is 15 residues. The germline V gene has CDR1 LGHNA and CDR2 YSLEER. Trimming cost V 1 base and J 7 bases; bases outside gene matches: 8. The CDR3 bases are TGCGCCAGCAGCCAAGGTCGGGGGGGCCTACCGACCCAGTACTTC. This translates into CASSQGRGGLPTQYF.

The rearrangement links TRBV18 to TRBJ1-4; 7 nucleotides match TRBD1. Germline CDR1 KGHSH, CDR2 LQKENI. Trimming at V came to 6 bases and at J to 5 bases, leaving 6 bases not matched to a gene. This CDR3 spans 14 amino acids. CDR3 amino acids: CASSRGQLNEKLFF. In nucleotides, the CDR3 is TGTGCCAGCTCCCGGGGACAGCTAAATGAAAAACTGTTTTTT.

The V call is TRBV7-9, the J call TRBJ1-1; perhaps TRBD1 as D (5 bases). V dropped 3 bases and J dropped 0 bases, with 5 bases sitting between them. CDR3 length: 13 amino acids. Germline CDR1 reads SEHNR; CDR2 reads FQNEAQ (reference sequence). The CDR3 DNA reads as TGTGCCAGCAGCTTGACAGTGAACACTGAAGCTTTCTTT. It encodes CASSLTVNTEAFF.

The J gene is TRBJ1-5, the V gene TRBV6-6; weak D call: TRBD1 (6 bases). Trimming stripped 7 bases from V and 6 bases from J, with 19 bases between. Germline V CDR1 and CDR2: MNHNY, SVGAGI (reference sequence). The CDR3 spans 15 residues. The CDR3 loop is CASTSTGGVGQPQHF. The CDR3 DNA is TGTGCCAGCACCTCGACAGGTGGGGTGGGTCAGCCCCAGCATTTT.

V and J are TRBV5-4 and TRBJ2-3; the match to TRBD1 covers 7 bases. CDR3 length: 14 amino acids. Germline assignment: CDR1 SGHNT and CDR2 YYREEE (reference sequence). V lost 1 base to trimming and J lost 4 bases; unmatched junction nucleotides: 3. This CDR3 is CASSLYQGADTQYF. The CDR3 DNA reads as TGTGCCAGCAGCTTGTACCAGGGGGCAGATACGCAGTATTTT. The entire variable domain, with the rest obtained from reference TRBV5-4 and TRBJ2-3, is as follows: ETGVTQSPTHLIKTRGQQVTLRCSSQSGHNTVSWYQQALGQGPQFIFQYYREEENGRGNFPPRFSGLQFPNYSSELNVNALELDDSALYLCASSLYQGADTQYFGPGTRLTVL.

V is TRBV9 and J is TRBJ2-5; perhaps TRBD1 as D (6 bases). The J call is doubtful: the DNA matches TRBJ2-7 better. CDR1 and CDR2 from the germline V gene are SGDLS and YYNGEE. The CDR3 contains 14 residues. CDR3 protein: CASSVVDSSYEQYF. CDR3 coding DNA: TGTGCCAGCAGCGTAGTGGACAGCTCCTACGAGCAGTACTTC.

This clone was seen only once. This chain connects TRBV27 to TRBJ1-4, with D possibly matching TRBD1 (5 bases). Trimming took off 2 bases at V and 8 bases at J, with 15 bases between the two ends. The V gene's germline CDR1 is MNHEY and CDR2 SMNVEV (reference sequence). This CDR3 has 15 residues. In DNA form, the CDR3 reads TGTGCCAGCAGTTTAGGGGCAGGTCGGTGGGAAAAACTGTTTTTT. Protein: CASSLGAGRWEKLFF.

The rearrangement joins TRBV28 to TRBJ2-1, with 11 bases identical to TRBD1. CDR1 and CDR2 (germline): MDHEN, SYDVKM. V dropped 3 bases and J dropped 15; count of bases not matched to a gene: 7. The CDR3 contains 13 residues. The CDR3 here is CASSLGQGGGWFF. In DNA, the CDR3 is TGTGCCAGCAGTTTGGGACAGGGGGGGGGATGGTTCTTC. Full variable domain (remainder filled in from reference TRBV28 and TRBJ2-1): DVKVTQSSRYLVKRTGEKVFLECVQDMDHENMFWYRQDPGLGLRLIYFSYDVKMKEKGDIPEGYSVSREKKERFSLILESASTNQTSMYLCASSLGQGGGWFFGPGTRLTVL.

The V call is TRBV6-1, the J call TRBJ1-1, with D tentatively TRBD1 (6 bases). The CDR3 is made up of 14 amino acids. V lost 6 bases and J lost 1, with 12 bases in between. The germline CDR1 and CDR2 sequences are MNHNS and SASEGT. CDR3 residues: CASRAMTGNTEAFF. The DNA of the CDR3 is TGTGCCAGCAGAGCCATGACAGGGAACACTGAAGCTTTCTTT.

V is TRBV28 and J is TRBJ2-5; TRBD1 aligns across 7 bases. V was pared by 7 bases and J by 7 bases, with 12 bases of the junction left unmatched. The germline V gene encodes CDR1 MDHEN and CDR2 SYDVKM. This CDR3 spans 14 amino acids. The CDR3 bases are TGTGCCAGCACTCTGTCAGGGGGTGAAGGGACCCAGTACTTC. Translated: CASTLSGGEGTQYF.